This T cell receptor (beta chain) was observed in a study of tumor-infiltrating lymphocytes in primary liver carcinoma. From unsorted bulk tissue weighing roughly 17-31 mg, DNA and RNA were co-extracted. Of note for this clonotype: Its antigen is undetermined.

Findings and limits, study-wide: A fraction of only about 7-25% of top clones appeared in all five tumor regions.

Total RNA (roughly 0.45 ug) served as template for TCR beta cDNA synthesis primed by a constant-region primer. Three nested multiplex PCR rounds of slightly modified ARM-PCR generated TCR beta libraries. In the first two PCR rounds, TRBV1-TRBV30 forward primers were paired with a C-beta reverse primer, and each round lasted around 10 cycles. TCRdb passed the multiplex PCR reads through MiXCR, listing each CDR3 protein once. The sample lists under 90,000 distinct CDR3 sequences; 60% to 75% were seen once. The CDR3 is 15 amino acids. The ends lost 8 bases at V and 7 bases at J; junction bases unmatched: 9.

Sequencing was carried out using liver tumor tissue from sampling region 1. Subset specified: tumor region T1, superior pole. The clonotype comes from a man aged 35 to 55 with primary liver carcinoma and hepatitis B virus infection. The chain has TRBV12-3 or TRBV12-4 and TRBJ2-1; 12 bases match TRBD2. In nucleotides, the CDR3 is TGTGCCAGCGGGCGTCAAGGGACTAGCGGGAATGAGCAGTTCTTC. Its translation is CASGRQGTSGNEQFF.